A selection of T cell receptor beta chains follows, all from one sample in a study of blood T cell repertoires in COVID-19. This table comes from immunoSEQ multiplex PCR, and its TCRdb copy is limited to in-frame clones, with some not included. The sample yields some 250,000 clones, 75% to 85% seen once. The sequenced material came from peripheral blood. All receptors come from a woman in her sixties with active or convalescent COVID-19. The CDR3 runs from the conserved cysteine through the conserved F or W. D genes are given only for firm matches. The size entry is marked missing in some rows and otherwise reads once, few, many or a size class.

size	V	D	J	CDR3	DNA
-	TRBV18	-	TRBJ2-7	CASSPRQSTYEQYF	TGTGCCAGCTCACCAAGACAGAGTACCTACGAGCAGTACTTC
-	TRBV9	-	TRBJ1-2	CASSVRPEGIVTYGYTF	TGTGCCAGCAGCGTACGCCCAGAGGGTATCGTCACCTATGGCTACACCTTC
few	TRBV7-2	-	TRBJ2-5	CASSLQGGYQETQYF	TGTGCCAGCAGCTTACAAGGCGGGTACCAAGAGACCCAGTACTTC
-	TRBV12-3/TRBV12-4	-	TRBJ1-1	CASSFGGVAEAFF	TGTGCCAGCAGTTTTGGGGGGGTGGCTGAAGCTTTCTTT
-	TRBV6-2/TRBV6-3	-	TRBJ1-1	CASSYSLVGDTEAFF	TGTGCCAGCAGTTACTCGTTGGTCGGGGACACTGAAGCTTTCTTT
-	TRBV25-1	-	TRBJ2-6	CASSDLSRGPSGANVLTF	TGTGCCAGCAGTGACCTCTCTAGGGGCCCTTCTGGGGCCAACGTCCTGACTTTC
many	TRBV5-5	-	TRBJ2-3	CASSWERRPSTDTQYF	TGTGCCAGCAGCTGGGAAAGGAGGCCTAGCACAGATACGCAGTATTTT
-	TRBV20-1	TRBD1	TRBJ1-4	CSASRPTGGEKLFF	TGCAGTGCTAGTCGCCCAACAGGGGGCGAAAAACTGTTTTTT
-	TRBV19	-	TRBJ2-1	CASSPRTGRDNEQFF	TGTGCCAGTAGTCCCCGGACAGGGAGGGACAATGAGCAGTTCTTC
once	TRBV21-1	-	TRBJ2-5	CASPRDRDREETQYF	TGTGCCAGCCCCCGGGACAGGGATCGGGAGGAGACCCAGTACTTC
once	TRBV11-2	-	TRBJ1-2	CATFTGLYGYTF	TGTGCCACCTTCACAGGGCTCTATGGCTACACCTTC
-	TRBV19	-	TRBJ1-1	CASSIARTNTEAFF	TGTGCCAGTAGTATTGCCAGGACAAACACTGAAGCTTTCTTT
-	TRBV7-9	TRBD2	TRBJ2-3	CASTAAWSVRGDTQYF	TGTGCCAGCACAGCAGCTTGGTCGGTGCGGGGGGATACGCAGTATTTT
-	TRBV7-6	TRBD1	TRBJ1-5	CASSPWTGPSNQPQHF	TGTGCCAGCAGCCCCTGGACAGGGCCAAGCAATCAGCCCCAGCATTTT
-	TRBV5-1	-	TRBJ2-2	CASSETANTGELFF	TGCGCCAGCAGCGAGACAGCCAACACCGGGGAGCTGTTTTTT
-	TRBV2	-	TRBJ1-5	CASSEQVVTLNQPQHF	TGTGCCAGCAGTGAACAGGTCGTTACTCTTAATCAGCCCCAGCATTTT
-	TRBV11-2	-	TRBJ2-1	CASSLGATGEQFF	TGTGCCAGCAGCTTAGGGGCCACCGGTGAGCAGTTCTTC
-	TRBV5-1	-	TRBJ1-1	CASSLKPTGLADTEAFF	TGCGCCAGCAGCCTAAAACCCACAGGGCTGGCGGACACTGAAGCTTTCTTT
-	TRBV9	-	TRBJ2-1	CASTQGPVGGNEQFF	TGTGCCAGCACTCAGGGGCCAGTTGGGGGAAATGAGCAGTTCTTC
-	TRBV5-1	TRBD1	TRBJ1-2	CASSPDRGAYTF	TGCGCCAGCAGCCCTGACAGGGGGGCCTACACCTTC
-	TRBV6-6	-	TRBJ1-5	CASSYSRASNQPQHF	TGTGCCAGCAGTTACAGCAGGGCTAGCAATCAGCCCCAGCATTTT
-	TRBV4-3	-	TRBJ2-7	CASSQDRQPAYEQYF	TGCGCCAGCAGCCAAGATAGACAGCCAGCCTACGAGCAGTACTTC
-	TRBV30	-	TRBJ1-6	CAWAEFFRARYNSPLHF	TGTGCCTGGGCCGAGTTTTTCAGGGCCCGATATAATTCACCCCTCCACTTT
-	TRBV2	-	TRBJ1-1	CASRGRFTEAFF	TGTGCCAGCAGGGGCAGATTCACTGAAGCTTTCTTT
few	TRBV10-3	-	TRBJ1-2	CAISAREGLGGYTF	TGTGCCATCAGTGCCAGGGAGGGACTAGGCGGCTACACCTTC
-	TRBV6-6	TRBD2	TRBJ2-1	CASSSSGGYNEQFF	TGTGCCAGCAGTTCTAGCGGGGGCTACAATGAGCAGTTCTTC
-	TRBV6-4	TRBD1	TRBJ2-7	CASSPGQGVYEQYF	TGTGCCAGCAGTCCGGGACAGGGTGTCTACGAGCAGTACTTC
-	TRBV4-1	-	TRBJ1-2	CASSQGSTAGYGYTF	TGCGCCAGCAGCCAAGGTTCTACAGCCGGCTATGGCTACACCTTC
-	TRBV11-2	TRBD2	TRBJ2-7	CASSLTPLAGNHEQYF	TGTGCCAGCAGCTTAACCCCGCTAGCGGGGAACCACGAGCAGTACTTC
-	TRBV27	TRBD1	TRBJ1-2	CASSPGTDPYGYTF	TGTGCCAGCAGTCCCGGGACAGATCCCTATGGCTACACCTTC
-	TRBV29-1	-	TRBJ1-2	CSVELRVPNYGYTF	TGCAGCGTTGAACTCAGGGTGCCTAACTATGGCTACACCTTC
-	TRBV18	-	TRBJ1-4	CASSQSPGGVGEKLFF	TGTGCCAGCTCCCAAAGCCCGGGGGGCGTGGGTGAAAAACTGTTTTTT
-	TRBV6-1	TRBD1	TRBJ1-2	CASSGGDRVFGYGYTF	TGTGCCAGCAGTGGCGGGGACAGGGTATTTGGCTATGGCTACACCTTC
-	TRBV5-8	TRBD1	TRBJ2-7	CASSLITGGLSSYEQYF	TGTGCCAGCAGCTTAATTACAGGGGGCCTAAGCTCCTACGAGCAGTACTTC
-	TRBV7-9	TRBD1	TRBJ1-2	CASSDTGGAHYGYTF	TGTGCCAGCAGCGACACAGGGGGCGCGCACTATGGCTACACCTTC
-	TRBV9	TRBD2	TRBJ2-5	CASSPRGDGETQYF	TGTGCCAGCAGCCCCCGGGGGGATGGAGAGACCCAGTACTTC
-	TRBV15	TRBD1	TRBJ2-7	CATRQGADYEQYF	TGTGCCACCCGACAGGGGGCGGATTACGAGCAGTACTTC